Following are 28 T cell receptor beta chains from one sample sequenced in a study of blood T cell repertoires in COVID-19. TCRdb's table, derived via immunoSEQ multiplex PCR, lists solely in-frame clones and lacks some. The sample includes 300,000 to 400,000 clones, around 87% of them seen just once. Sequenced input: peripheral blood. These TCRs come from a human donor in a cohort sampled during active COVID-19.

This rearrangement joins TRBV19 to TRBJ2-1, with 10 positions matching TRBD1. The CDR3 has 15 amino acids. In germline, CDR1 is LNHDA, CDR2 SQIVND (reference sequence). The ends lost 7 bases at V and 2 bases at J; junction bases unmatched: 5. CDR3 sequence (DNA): TGTGCCAGTACTAAGACAGGGGGCACCTACAATGAGCAGTTCTTC. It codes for CASTKTGGTYNEQFF.

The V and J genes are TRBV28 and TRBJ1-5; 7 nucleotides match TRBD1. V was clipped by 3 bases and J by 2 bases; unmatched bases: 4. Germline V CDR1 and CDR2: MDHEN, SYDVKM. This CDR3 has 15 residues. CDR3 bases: TGTGCCAGCAGTTTCGACAGGGTTGGCAATCAGCCCCAGCATTTT. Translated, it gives CASSFDRVGNQPQHF.

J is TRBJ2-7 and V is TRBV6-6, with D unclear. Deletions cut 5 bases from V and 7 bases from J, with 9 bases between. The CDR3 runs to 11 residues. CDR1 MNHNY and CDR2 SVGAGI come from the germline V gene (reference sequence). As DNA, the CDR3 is TGTGCCAGCAGTCGCGAGCCAGAGCAGTACTTC. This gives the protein CASSREPEQYF.

The CDR3 is CASSRGGRDYGYTF. DNA for the CDR3: TGTGCCAGCAGCCGGGGGGGCAGGGACTATGGCTACACCTTC. The chain has TRBV2 and TRBJ1-2, with D possibly being TRBD1 (6 bases). The V end was cut by 6 bases, the J end by 3 bases, with 14 bases between. Germline V lookup: CDR1 SNHLY, CDR2 FYNNEI. CDR3 length: 14 residues.

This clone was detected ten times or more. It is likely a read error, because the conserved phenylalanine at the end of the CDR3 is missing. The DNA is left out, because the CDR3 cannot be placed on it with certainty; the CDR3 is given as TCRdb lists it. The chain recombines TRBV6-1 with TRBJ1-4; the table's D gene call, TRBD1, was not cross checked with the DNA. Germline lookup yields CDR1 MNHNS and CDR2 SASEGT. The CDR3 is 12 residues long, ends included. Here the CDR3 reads CASSDRDDVKRL.

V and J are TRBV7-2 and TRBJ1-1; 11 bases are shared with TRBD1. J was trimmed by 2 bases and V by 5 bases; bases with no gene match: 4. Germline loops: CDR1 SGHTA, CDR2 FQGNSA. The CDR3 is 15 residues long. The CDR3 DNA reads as TGTGCCAGCAGCACGAGGACAGGGGGCAACACTGAAGCTTTCTTT. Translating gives CASSTRTGGNTEAFF.

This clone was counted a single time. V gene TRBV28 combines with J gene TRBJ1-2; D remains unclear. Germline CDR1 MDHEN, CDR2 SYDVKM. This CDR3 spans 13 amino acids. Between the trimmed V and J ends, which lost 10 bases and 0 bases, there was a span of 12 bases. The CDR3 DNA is TGTGCCACTAAGGTGGGCGCTAACTATGGCTACACCTTC. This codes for CATKVGANYGYTF.

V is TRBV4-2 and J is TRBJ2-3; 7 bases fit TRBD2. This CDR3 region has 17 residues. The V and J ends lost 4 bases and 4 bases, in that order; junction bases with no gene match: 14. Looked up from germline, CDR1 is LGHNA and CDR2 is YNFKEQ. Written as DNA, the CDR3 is TGTGCCAGCAGCCCAGTCTTGGCTAGCGGTGCACCAGATACGCAGTATTTT. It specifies CASSPVLASGAPDTQYF.

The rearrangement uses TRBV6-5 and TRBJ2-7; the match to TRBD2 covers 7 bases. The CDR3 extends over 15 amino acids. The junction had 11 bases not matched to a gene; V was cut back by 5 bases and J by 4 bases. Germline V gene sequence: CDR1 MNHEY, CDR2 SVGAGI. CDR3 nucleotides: TGTGCCAGCAGTCCCACGGGGAGGGTTTTTTACGAGCAGTACTTC. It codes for CASSPTGRVFYEQYF.

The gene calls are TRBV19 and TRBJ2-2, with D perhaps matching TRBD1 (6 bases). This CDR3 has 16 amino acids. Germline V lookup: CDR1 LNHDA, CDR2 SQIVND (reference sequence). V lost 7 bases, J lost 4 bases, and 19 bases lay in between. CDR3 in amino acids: CASTTPETGSTGELFF. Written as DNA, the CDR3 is TGTGCCAGTACTACACCCGAGACAGGTTCCACCGGGGAGCTGTTTTTT.

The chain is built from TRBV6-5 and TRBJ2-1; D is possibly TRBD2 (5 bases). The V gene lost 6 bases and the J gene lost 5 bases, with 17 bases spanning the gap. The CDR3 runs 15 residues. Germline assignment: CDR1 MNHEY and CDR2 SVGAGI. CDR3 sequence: CASRRRDDRNNEQFF. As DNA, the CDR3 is TGTGCCAGCAGGCGCCGGGATGACCGCAACAATGAGCAGTTCTTC.

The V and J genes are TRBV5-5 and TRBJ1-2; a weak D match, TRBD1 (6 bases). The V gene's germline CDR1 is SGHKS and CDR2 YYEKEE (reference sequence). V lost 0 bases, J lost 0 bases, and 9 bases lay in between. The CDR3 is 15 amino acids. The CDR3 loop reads CASSLEGQTNYGYTF. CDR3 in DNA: TGTGCCAGCAGCTTGGAAGGACAGACTAACTATGGCTACACCTTC.

The DNA of the CDR3 is TGTGCCAGCAGGGCTAGCGGATACAATGAGCAGTTCTTC. Translating it yields CASRASGYNEQFF. This chain links TRBV13 with TRBJ2-1, with TRBD2 matching 7 bases. CDR3 size: 13 residues. Trimming took 6 bases from V and 4 from J; bases not matched to a gene: 3. Germline CDR1 reads PRHDT; CDR2 reads FYEKMQ (reference sequence).

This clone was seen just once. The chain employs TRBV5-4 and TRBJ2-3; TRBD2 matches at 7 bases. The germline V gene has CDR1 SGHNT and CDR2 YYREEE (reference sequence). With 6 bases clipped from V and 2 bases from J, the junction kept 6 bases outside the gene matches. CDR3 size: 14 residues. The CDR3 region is CASMAGADTDTQYF. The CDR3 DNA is TGTGCCAGCATGGCGGGAGCTGACACAGATACGCAGTATTTT.

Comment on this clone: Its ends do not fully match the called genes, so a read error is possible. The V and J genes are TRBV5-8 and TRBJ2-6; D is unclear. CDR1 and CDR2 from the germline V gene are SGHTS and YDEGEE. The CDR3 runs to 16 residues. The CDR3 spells CASRLEPGSGANVLTF. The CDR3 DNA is TGTGCCAGCAGATTGGAGCCCGGGTCTGGGGCCAACGTCCTGACTTTC.

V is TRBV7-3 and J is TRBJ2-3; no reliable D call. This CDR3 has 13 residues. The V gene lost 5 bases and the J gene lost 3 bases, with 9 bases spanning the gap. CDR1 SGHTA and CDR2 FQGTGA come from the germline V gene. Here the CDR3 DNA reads TGTGCCAGCAGCGCAACAGCAACAGATACGCAGTATTTT. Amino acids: CASSATATDTQYF. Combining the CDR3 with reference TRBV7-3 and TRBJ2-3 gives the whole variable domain GAGVSQTPSNKVTEKGKYVELRCDPISGHTALYWYRQSLGQGPEFLIYFQGTGAADDSGLPNDRFFAVRPEGSVSTLKIQRTERGDSAVYLCASSATATDTQYFGPGTRLTVL.

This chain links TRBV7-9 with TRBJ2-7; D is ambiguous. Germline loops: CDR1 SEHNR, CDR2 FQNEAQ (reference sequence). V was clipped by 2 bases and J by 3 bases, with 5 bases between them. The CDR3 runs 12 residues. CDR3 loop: CASSLNSYEQYF. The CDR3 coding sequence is TGTGCCAGCAGCTTAAACAGCTACGAGCAGTACTTC.

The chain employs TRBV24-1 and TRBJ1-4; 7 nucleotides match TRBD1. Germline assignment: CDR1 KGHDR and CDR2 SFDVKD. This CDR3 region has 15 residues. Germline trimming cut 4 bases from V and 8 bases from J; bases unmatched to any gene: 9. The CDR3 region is CATSDPHRQGEKLFF. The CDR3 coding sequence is TGTGCCACCAGTGACCCTCACCGACAGGGCGAAAAACTGTTTTTT.

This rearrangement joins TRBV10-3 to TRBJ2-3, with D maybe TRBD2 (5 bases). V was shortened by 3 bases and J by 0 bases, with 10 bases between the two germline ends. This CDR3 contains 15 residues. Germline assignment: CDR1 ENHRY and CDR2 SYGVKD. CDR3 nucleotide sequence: TGTGCCATCAGTGATGCAGCGGTTAGCACAGATACGCAGTATTTT. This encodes CAISDAAVSTDTQYF.

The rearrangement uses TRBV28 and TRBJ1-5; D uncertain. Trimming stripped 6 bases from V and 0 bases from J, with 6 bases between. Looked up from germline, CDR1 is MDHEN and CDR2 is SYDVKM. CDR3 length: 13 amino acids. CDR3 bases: TGTGCCAGCAGCCTTTATAGCAATCAGCCCCAGCATTTT. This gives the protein CASSLYSNQPQHF.

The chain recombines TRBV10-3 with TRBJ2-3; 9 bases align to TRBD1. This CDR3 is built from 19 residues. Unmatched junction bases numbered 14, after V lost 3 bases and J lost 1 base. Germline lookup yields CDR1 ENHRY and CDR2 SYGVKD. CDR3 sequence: CAISERDRVSASGTDTQYF. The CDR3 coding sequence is TGTGCCATCAGTGAACGGGACAGGGTCTCGGCTTCGGGCACAGATACGCAGTATTTT.

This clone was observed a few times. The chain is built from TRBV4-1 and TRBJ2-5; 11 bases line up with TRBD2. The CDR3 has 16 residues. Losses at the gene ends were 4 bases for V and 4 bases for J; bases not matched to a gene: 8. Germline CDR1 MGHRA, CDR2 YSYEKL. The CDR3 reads CASSPWVAGGRETQYF. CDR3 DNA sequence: TGCGCCAGCAGCCCTTGGGTAGCGGGGGGGAGAGAGACCCAGTACTTC.

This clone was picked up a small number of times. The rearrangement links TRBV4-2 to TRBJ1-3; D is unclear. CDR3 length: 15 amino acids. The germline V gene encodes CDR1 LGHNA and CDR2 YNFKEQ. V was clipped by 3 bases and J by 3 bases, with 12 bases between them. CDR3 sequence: CASSQLRGFGNTIYF. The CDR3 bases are TGTGCCAGCAGCCAGCTAAGAGGGTTTGGAAACACCATATATTTT.

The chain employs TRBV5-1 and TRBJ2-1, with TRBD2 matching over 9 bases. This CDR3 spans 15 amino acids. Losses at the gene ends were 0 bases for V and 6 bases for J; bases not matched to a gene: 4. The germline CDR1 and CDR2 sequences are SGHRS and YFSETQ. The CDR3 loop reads CASSLAPGLANEQFF. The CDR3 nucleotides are TGCGCCAGCAGCTTGGCGCCGGGACTAGCCAATGAGCAGTTCTTC.

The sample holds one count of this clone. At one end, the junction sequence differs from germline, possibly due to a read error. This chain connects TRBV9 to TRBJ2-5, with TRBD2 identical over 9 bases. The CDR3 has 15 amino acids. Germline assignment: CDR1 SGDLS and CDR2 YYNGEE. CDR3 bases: TGTGCCCGCAGCGGCGGGGGGGGGACCCAAGAGACCCAGTACTTC. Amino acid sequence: CARSGGGGTQETQYF.

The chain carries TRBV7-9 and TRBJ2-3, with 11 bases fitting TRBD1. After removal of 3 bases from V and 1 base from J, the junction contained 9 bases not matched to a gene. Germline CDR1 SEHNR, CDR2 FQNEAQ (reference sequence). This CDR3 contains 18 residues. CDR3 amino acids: CASSFGQGASLGTDTQYF. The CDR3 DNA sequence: TGTGCCAGCAGCTTCGGACAGGGGGCATCCCTAGGCACAGATACGCAGTATTTT.

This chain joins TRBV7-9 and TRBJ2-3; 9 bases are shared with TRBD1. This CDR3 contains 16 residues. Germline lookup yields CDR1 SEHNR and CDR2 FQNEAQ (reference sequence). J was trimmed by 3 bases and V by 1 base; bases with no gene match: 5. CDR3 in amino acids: CASSLVPGQGTDTQYF. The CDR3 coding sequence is TGTGCCAGCAGCTTAGTTCCGGGACAGGGAACAGATACGCAGTATTTT.

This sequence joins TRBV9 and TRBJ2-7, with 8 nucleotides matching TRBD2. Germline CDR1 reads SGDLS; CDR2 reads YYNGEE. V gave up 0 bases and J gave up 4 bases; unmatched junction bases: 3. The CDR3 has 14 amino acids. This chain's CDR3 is CASSVVASGYEQYF. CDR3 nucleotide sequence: TGTGCCAGCAGCGTAGTCGCTAGCGGGTACGAGCAGTACTTC.